This entry concerns a single T cell receptor (beta chain). Trimming took 1 base from V and 8 from J, leaving 14 bases between them. This CDR3 has 14 residues. The germline V gene encodes CDR1 LGHDT and CDR2 YNNKEL (reference sequence). The second PCR ran roughly 6 to 11 cycles with a sample-barcoded 5' primer and J-beta primers. At least 2.5 million CDR3-containing paired-end reads were obtained per sample. TCRdb reanalysed the 5' RACE reads using MiXCR and keeps one entry per CDR3 protein. The sample carries 780,000 or so distinct CDR3 sequences, about 61% recorded once. The sample comes from a study of blood T cells in healthy people across ages.

This sequence was found in a middle-aged man in good health. The rearrangement joins TRBV3-1 to TRBJ1-2; D is unresolved. Sequencing was carried out using blood. The CDR3, as DNA: TGTGCCAGCAGCCAAGTCGAAGGGTCGTCGGGCTACACCTTC. Protein: CASSQVEGSSGYTF.